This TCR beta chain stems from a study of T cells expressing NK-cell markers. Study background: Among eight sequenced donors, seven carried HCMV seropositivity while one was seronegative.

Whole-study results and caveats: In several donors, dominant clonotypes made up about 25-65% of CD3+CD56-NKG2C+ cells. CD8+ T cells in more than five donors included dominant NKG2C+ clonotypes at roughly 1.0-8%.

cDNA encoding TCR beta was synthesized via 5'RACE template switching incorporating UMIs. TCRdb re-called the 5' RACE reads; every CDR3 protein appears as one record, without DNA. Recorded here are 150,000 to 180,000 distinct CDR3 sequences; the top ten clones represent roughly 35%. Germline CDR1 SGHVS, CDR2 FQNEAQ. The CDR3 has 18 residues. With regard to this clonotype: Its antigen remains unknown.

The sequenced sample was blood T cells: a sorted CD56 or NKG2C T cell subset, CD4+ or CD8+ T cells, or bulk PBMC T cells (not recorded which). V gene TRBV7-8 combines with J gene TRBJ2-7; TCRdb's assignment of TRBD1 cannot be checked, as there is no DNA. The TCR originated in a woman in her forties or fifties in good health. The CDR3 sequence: CASSLAGRGRRTSYEQYF.